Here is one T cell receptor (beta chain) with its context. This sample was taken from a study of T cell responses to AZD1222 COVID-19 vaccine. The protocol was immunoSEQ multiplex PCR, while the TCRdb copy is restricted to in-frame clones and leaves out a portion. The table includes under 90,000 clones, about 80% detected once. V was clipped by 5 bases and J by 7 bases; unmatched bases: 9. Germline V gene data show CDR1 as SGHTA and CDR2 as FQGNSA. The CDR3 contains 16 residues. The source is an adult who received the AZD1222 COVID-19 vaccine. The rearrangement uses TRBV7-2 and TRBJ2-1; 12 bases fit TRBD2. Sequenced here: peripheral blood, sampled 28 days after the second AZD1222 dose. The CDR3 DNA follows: TGTGCCAGCAGCCTACGGACTAGCGGGATTAATAATGAGCAGTTCTTC. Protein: CASSLRTSGINNEQFF.